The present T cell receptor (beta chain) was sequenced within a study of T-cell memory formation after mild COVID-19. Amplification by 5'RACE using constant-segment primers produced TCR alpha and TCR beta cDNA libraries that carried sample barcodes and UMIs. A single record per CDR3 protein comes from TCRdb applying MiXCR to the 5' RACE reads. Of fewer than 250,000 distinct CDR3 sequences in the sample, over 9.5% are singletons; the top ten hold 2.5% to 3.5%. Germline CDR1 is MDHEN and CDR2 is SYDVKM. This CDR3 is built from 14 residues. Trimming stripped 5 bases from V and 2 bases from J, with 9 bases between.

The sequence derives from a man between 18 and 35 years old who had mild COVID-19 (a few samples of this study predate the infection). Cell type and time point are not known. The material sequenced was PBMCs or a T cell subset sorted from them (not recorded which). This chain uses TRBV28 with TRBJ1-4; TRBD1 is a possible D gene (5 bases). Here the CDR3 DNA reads TGTGCCAGCAGTCCAGGGTCGACTAATGAAAAACTGTTTTTT. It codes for CASSPGSTNEKLFF.